Described below is a single T cell receptor beta chain sequence and its context. This clonotype appeared many times. It has no known antigen specificity. Per-base quality was not reported, and no clone a single base away is much larger than it. The sample belongs to a study of regulatory T cells in long-lasting Graves disease (dated by TCRdb to the early 2020s). Turning to the overall study: Patients with newly diagnosed Graves' disease had been on antithyroid drugs for under 3 months. A total of about 35 samples underwent TCR sequencing: about 13 from persistent and approximately 20 from newly diagnosed Graves' disease patients. This study used TCR sequencing and RNA sequencing of peripheral blood to compare persistent Graves' disease patients against newly diagnosed Graves' disease patients. The study took place in China and was registered as a clinical trial.

V is cut back by 7 bases and J by 4 bases, with 8 bases in the junction unmatched. The CDR3 sequence holds 14 residues, the cysteine and phenylalanine included. The kept DNA is CDR3 alone, 42 bases in frame from the first base. The time point label here, explained by the study, means: newly diagnosed GD, antithyroid drugs for less than 3 months. For both TCR sequencing and RNA sequencing, RNA was extracted from PBMCs in TRIzol. The diagnosis of Graves' disease was made according to American Thyroid Association guidelines. Patients for the study were recruited at an endocrinology department in Xi'an, China. Each patient gave approximately 10 milliliters of peripheral blood, collected in an EDTA anticoagulant tube. Ficoll Paque Plus density gradient separation was used to isolate PBMCs, and no further T cell sorting was performed. An Agilent 2100 Bioanalyzer and agarose gel were used to assess RNA quality, and a NanoDrop 2000 was used to measure RNA concentration.

The library was built by means of multiplex PCR. Sequencing was carried out with an Illumina HiSeq 4000. iRepertoire HTBI primers and Arm-PCR amplification of CDR3 regions were used to construct TCR beta libraries. Before sequencing, the PCR products went through gel purification. Per the source publication's procedure: Across samples, fewer than 70 TRBV and 13 to 15 TRBJ segments were identified and used for gene usage analysis of CDR3 amino acid clonotypes. COPE and FqMerger were used to merge the filtered high-quality paired reads into contigs. BLAST was used to align contigs to IMGT TRBV, TRBD and TRBJ reference genes, with CDR3 defined following IMGT. Any clonotype with a frequency above 0.1% was counted as a highly expanded clone. Repertoire diversity was measured by Shannon entropy, and V-J evenness by the Gini coefficient. Clonotypes shared by more than one individual were considered public. TCRdb trimmed public reads at Q25 via fastp, called clones via MiXCR and kept in-frame beta chains. Entries are consolidated by CDR3 protein sequence, retaining the most common genes and DNA. The V and J calls and clone size come from TCRdb's table, not from the authors' own analysis. A total of 400,000 to 550,000 distinct CDR3 sequences appear in this sample, about 15% of them only once. The ten largest clones add up to around 15% of the sample.

Here is what the overall study found, with its caveats: TRBV28, TRBJ1-2 and TRBJ2-5 were preferentially used in persistent disease, while TRBV20-1 and TRBJ2-1 were favored in newly diagnosed disease. Only peripheral blood was studied, because thyroid tissue, the primary lesion, was inaccessible. Sequencing and analysis were restricted to the TCR beta chain. The authors noted that the small sample size was a limitation that may lower accuracy. Lower TCR Shannon entropy and fewer highly expanded clones were observed in persistent Graves' disease patients than in newly diagnosed patients, which suggested clonal expansion. More public clonotypes were shared among persistent patients (around 2,600) than among newly diagnosed patients (966).

The same sample was also used in a study of T cells in Graves' hyperthyroidism and ophthalmopathy. The other study reports the following: Stable Graves' hyperthyroidism was defined as the absence of progression to ophthalmopathy over 18 months of follow-up. The hyperthyroidism patients were between 18 and 65 years old and newly diagnosed, with a disease duration of less than 2 months. Exclusion was applied to patients with uncontrolled infections, other autoimmune diseases, pregnancy or lactation. Diagnoses were based on clinical symptoms, serum thyroxine and TRAb, thyroid ultrasound and orbital computed tomography. The first round of RT-PCR for the TCR CDR3 was performed with the HTBI primer set and the Qiagen OneStep RT-PCR kit. Most expanded thyroid clonotypes (frequency above 0.001) were also found in blood, which suggests that blood repertoires may mirror thyroid immune responses. Ophthalmopathy was separated from stable hyperthyroidism by a 13 V-J signature model, with approximately 85% sensitivity and just over 81% specificity obtained in cross-validation and 80%/75% obtained in testing. In validation, the model predicted progression to ophthalmopathy a median of about 6.8 months before onset, with roughly 70% sensitivity and 72.22% specificity. To identify TCR V-J signatures that set the groups apart, the researchers used a discovery cohort of 100 patients, made up of 40 to 45 with Graves' ophthalmopathy and about 60 with stable Graves' hyperthyroidism. Whether ophthalmopathy could be predicted prospectively was tested in an independent validation cohort made up of under 20 hyperthyroidism patients plus 17 patients who later progressed to ophthalmopathy. The approximately 97 discovery patients were randomly divided into training and test sets at a 7:3 ratio. In about 6 Graves' hyperthyroidism patients, the study also compared T-cell repertoires from thyroid tissue with T-cell repertoires from blood. Once sampling was done, hyperthyroidism patients were given methimazole at a starting dose of 30 mg daily, whereas ophthalmopathy patients were given high-dose intravenous methylprednisolone. A second multiplex PCR round built the libraries, followed by size selection and purification. Libraries were sequenced paired-end with 100 bp reads on an Illumina HiSeq2000. Raw data were processed with SOAPnuke, discarding reads with adapters, uncalled bases, mean Phred below 15, or no exact constant-primer or identifier match. High-quality paired reads were merged with COPE v1.2.5, and unique nucleotide sequences were defined as clonotypes. MiTCR v1.1 was used to align clonotypes to the IMGT TRBV, TRBD and TRBJ reference segments. The analysis was restricted to V-J combinations with a frequency above 0.0001, which together covered just over 99% of the repertoires. A TCS score was defined as the ratio of F50 (clonal expansion) to E x V (chaos), with BLOSUM62-based TCRdist applied between CDR3 peptides within each V-J. Welch's t-statistics and random forest reduced fewer than 550 V-J features to fewer than 15, which were used in a naive Bayes classifier (R e1071). Sample size was not statistically predetermined, and blinding of investigators to group allocation was not performed. According to the paper, TCR Vbeta CDR3 sequencing was carried out on some 140 peripheral blood samples, which came from over 40 ophthalmopathy, around 75 hyperthyroidism and about 17 progressor patients.

The receptor was derived from a woman aged 25 to 39 with Graves disease. Donor details come from another sample of the same person, matched by shared clones. The starting material was peripheral blood mononuclear cells (PBMCs), obtained at new diagnosis, from a patient treated with antithyroid drugs. The chain is made from TRBV12-3 or TRBV12-4 and TRBJ2-7; 9 bases in the junction line up with TRBD1. The CDR3 protein: CASTKDRGAYEQYF. The DNA sequence is given as TGTGCCAGCACCAAAGACAGGGGGGCATACGAGCAGTACTTC.